This T cell receptor (beta chain) is from a study of identical twins. TCRdb re-called the 5' RACE reads with MiXCR, one entry per CDR3 protein. Among under 450,000 distinct CDR3 sequences listed, approximately 17% were seen once. The sample holds a few counts of this clonotype. This receptor was identified in a man over 45 in good health. The specimen sequenced was naive T cells sorted from blood.

The CDR3 is CSAIYGQETQYF. In DNA, the CDR3 is TGCAGTGCTATATACGGACAAGAGACCCAGTACTTC. The chain is built from TRBV20-1 and TRBJ2-5, with unresolved D. The CDR3 consists of 12 residues. The germline gives CDR1 DFQATT, CDR2 SNEGSKA (reference sequence). V lost 4 bases and J 2 bases, leaving 8 bases between the germline ends.